The rows below give T cell receptor beta chains drawn from one sample of a study of T cell clusters in autoimmune cytopenias. TCRdb reworked the multiplex PCR reads into one entry per CDR3 protein, no DNA. This sample lists about 4,200 distinct CDR3 sequences; its ten largest clones have roughly a fifth. This same sample was also part of a study on T cell repertoires in aging, cancer and after chemotherapy.

Sequencing was carried out using peripheral blood. Receptors originate from a human donor in good health. CDR3s include the opening cysteine and the closing phenylalanine or tryptophan. Each record gives: V gene, J gene, clone size, CDR3 protein. Expanded clones get a size class; other rows say once, few or many, or leave the size out.

>TRBV19|TRBJ2-1|medium-sized
CASSITGLAGSYEQFF
>TRBV5-6|TRBJ1-1|medium-sized
CASSLVRGGAFF
>TRBV6-1|TRBJ1-2|medium-sized
CASSDSRHSYGYTF
>TRBV6-2/TRBV6-3|TRBJ2-5|medium-sized
CASSYGETQYF
>TRBV19|TRBJ1-4|.
CASSMERGGEKLFF
>TRBV5-4|TRBJ2-7|medium-sized
CASSYRTGGTYEQYF
>TRBV29-1|TRBJ2-2|large
CTLRWRENTGELFF
>TRBV6-5|TRBJ2-2|medium-sized
CASSVRGPTLNTGELFF
>TRBV7-6|TRBJ2-3|medium-sized
CASSLEPTTDTQYF
>TRBV7-2|TRBJ1-2|.
CASSSGGGYGYTF
>TRBV27|TRBJ1-1|.
CASSLSDNRGGTEAFF
>TRBV11-2|TRBJ2-2|.
CASSLATGVFDTGELFF
>TRBV6-5|TRBJ1-2|medium-sized
CASSFNRGNYGYTF
>TRBV6-6|TRBJ2-5|medium-sized
CASSYPEGIKYF
>TRBV11-2|TRBJ2-5|.
CASSPVGGRRGETQYF
>TRBV13|TRBJ2-2|medium-sized
CASSFRDRGTGELFF
>TRBV15|TRBJ1-1|medium-sized
CATSRDFVTGNTEAFF
>TRBV7-9|TRBJ1-1|.
CASSLDRQMGTEAFF
>TRBV10-3|TRBJ2-1|medium-sized
CAISGTSGGSSYNEQFF
>TRBV20-1|TRBJ1-2|.
CSASVGNLYTF
>TRBV6-5|TRBJ2-7|medium-sized
CASSSPGSRRGSYEQYF
>TRBV5-4|TRBJ1-1|medium-sized
CASSFQGMNTEAFF
>TRBV18|TRBJ2-1|medium-sized
CASSPFTANEQFF
>TRBV19|TRBJ2-5|medium-sized
CASRKSWARQETQYF
>TRBV6-5|TRBJ2-3|medium-sized
CASSYAEWSTDTQYF
>TRBV20-1|TRBJ2-3|.
CSASITSGGLDTQYF
>TRBV27|TRBJ2-5|medium-sized
CASSLGYWETQYF
>TRBV5-6|TRBJ2-1|medium-sized
CATSPVGTDSYNEQFF